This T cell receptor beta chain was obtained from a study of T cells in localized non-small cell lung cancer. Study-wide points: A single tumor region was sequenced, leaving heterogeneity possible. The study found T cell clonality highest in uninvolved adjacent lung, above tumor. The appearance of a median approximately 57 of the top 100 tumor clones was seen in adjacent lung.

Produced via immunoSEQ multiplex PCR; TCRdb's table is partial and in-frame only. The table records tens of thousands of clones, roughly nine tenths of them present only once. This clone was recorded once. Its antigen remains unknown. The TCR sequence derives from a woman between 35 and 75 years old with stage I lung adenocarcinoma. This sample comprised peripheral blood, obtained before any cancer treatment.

The CDR3 bases are TGTGCCAGCAGCTTAGAACAGATGAACACCGGGGAGCTGTTTTTT. Translated: CASSLEQMNTGELFF. The V and J genes are TRBV7-9 and TRBJ2-2; D not certain. The CDR3 has 15 amino acids. The V gene lost 1 base and the J gene lost 1 base, with 7 bases spanning the gap. The V gene's germline CDR1 is SEHNR and CDR2 FQNEAQ (reference sequence).